The 27 T cell receptor beta chains reported below all come from one sample, sequenced in a study of identical twins (dated by TCRdb to about 2016). Library method: 5' RACE. Sequencing was carried out with an Illumina HiSeq 2000. TCRdb itself trimmed the public reads at Q25 with fastp, ran MiXCR and retained productive beta chains. Rows are unified per CDR3 protein, each entry keeping the most common DNA and genes. The sample contains around 1.7 million distinct CDR3 sequences, about 32% of them found a single time. The ten biggest clones cover roughly 0.3% of the sample. The sequencing input was cord blood. All receptors derive from a newborn girl in good health.

DNA of the CDR3: TGTGCCAGCAGTGAGACGACAGGGGGCCCCAACTATGGCTACACCTTC. Translating it yields CASSETTGGPNYGYTF. This chain uses TRBV6-6 with TRBJ1-2; 10 nucleotides line up with TRBD1. J was trimmed by 2 bases and V by 5 bases; bases with no gene match: 8. Per germline, CDR1 MNHNY and CDR2 SVGAGI (reference sequence). This CDR3 has 16 amino acids.

This clonotype was observed a handful of times. The chain couples TRBV6-1 to TRBJ1-5; no clear D gene. V was shortened by 0 bases and J by 8 bases, with 20 bases between the two germline ends. CDR1 MNHNS and CDR2 SASEGT come from the germline V gene. This CDR3 contains 17 residues. CDR3 residues: CASSEALRVAGGKPQHF. Written as DNA, the CDR3 is TGTGCCAGCAGTGAAGCGTTGAGGGTCGCTGGTGGCAAGCCCCAGCATTTT.

This clonotype was detected many times. The chain couples TRBV21-1 to TRBJ2-7. TRBV21-1 is a pseudogene segment. The CDR3 has 8 residues. The CDR3 sequence is CASHEQYF. CDR3 bases: TGTGCCTCCCACGAGCAGTACTTC.

The chain joins TRBV21-1 to TRBJ2-1; whether TRBD1, the table's D call, matches the DNA was not checked. TRBV21-1 is a pseudogene. The length of the CDR3 is 15 residues. CDR3 in DNA: TGTGCCAGCAGCAAAGACAGGGAGTGGTACAATGAGCAGTTCTTC. This translates into CASSKDREWYNEQFF.

This clonotype was counted a few times. The chain joins TRBV6-2 or TRBV6-3 to TRBJ2-1; perhaps TRBD1 as D (6 bases). Germline loops: CDR1 MNHEY, CDR2 SVGEGT. The CDR3 length is 12 residues. Trimming took 7 bases from V and 4 from J, leaving 8 bases between them. The CDR3 nucleotides read TGTGCCAGCACCCAGGGGTACAATGAGCAGTTCTTC. It is translated as CASTQGYNEQFF.

The sample holds a few counts of this clonotype. The J gene is TRBJ1-5, the V gene TRBV2; TRBD1 matches 7 bases. This CDR3 is built from 16 residues. V was pared by 5 bases and J by 4 bases, with 11 bases of the junction left unmatched. The germline gives CDR1 SNHLY, CDR2 FYNNEI. CDR3 sequence (DNA): TGTGCCAGCAGTCCGGGACAGCCGATCCTGAATCAGCCCCAGCATTTT. Its translation: CASSPGQPILNQPQHF.

This clonotype was seen a handful of times. This chain links TRBV7-9 with TRBJ2-4; D may be TRBD1 (6 bases). V lost 1 base and J 8 bases, leaving 15 bases between the germline ends. Germline V gene lookup returns CDR1 SEHNR and CDR2 FQNEAQ (reference sequence). This CDR3 contains 15 residues. CDR3 DNA sequence: TGTGCCAGCAGCTTAGATCTAGGCAGGGGCTACATTCAGTACTTC. Translation gives CASSLDLGRGYIQYF.

This clonotype was counted only a few times. The rearrangement uses TRBV10-3 and TRBJ1-2; weak D call: TRBD1 (5 bases). Germline V lookup: CDR1 ENHRY, CDR2 SYGVKD. The ends were cut back, 4 bases at V and 5 bases at J, with 11 bases in the middle. The CDR3 extends over 13 amino acids. CDR3 in DNA: TGTGCCATCAGTGCAGACGGGGGTTATGGCTACACCTTC. It codes for CAISADGGYGYTF.

With regard to this clonotype: The junction shows a germline mismatch at one end, possibly a read error. This chain joins TRBV7-2 and TRBJ2-1; 12 nucleotides align to TRBD2. CDR1 is SGHTA, CDR2 FQGNSA, per germline. This CDR3 has 15 residues. The CDR3 sequence is CANSLELAGGNEQFF. The CDR3 nucleotides are TGTGCCAACAGCTTAGAACTAGCGGGGGGAAATGAGCAGTTCTTC.

This clonotype was counted a few times. The chain recombines TRBV27 with TRBJ1-5; perhaps TRBD1 as D (5 bases). V was clipped by 5 bases and J by 7 bases, with 9 bases between them. The CDR3 has 12 amino acids. Germline assignment: CDR1 MNHEY and CDR2 SMNVEV (reference sequence). CDR3 DNA: TGTGCCAGCAGTAACCGGGGCCAGCCCCAGCATTTT. Residues: CASSNRGQPQHF.

This rearrangement joins TRBV27 to TRBJ2-7; D assignment may be TRBD1 or TRBD2 (5 bases each). The CDR3 loop spans 14 amino acids. The V end lost 3 bases, the J end lost 3 bases, and 12 bases lay between the germline ends. Germline V gene data show CDR1 as MNHEY and CDR2 as SMNVEV (reference sequence). The CDR3 is CASSLGVGNYEQYF. CDR3 DNA: TGTGCCAGCAGTTTGGGGGTGGGTAACTACGAGCAGTACTTC.

The CDR3 sequence is CASSVGVGVTDTQYF. CDR3 coding DNA: TGTGCCAGCAGCGTAGGGGTAGGGGTCACAGATACGCAGTATTTT. This chain joins TRBV9 and TRBJ2-3; D might be TRBD1 (5 bases). The germline V gene encodes CDR1 SGDLS and CDR2 YYNGEE. This CDR3 spans 15 amino acids. The ends were cut back, 0 bases at V and 2 bases at J, with 10 bases in the middle.

This clonotype was picked up many times. This chain connects TRBV12-3 or TRBV12-4 to TRBJ2-3; 10 bases are a match to TRBD2. V trimming: 3 bases; J trimming: 6 bases; junction bases outside the gene matches: 9. The CDR3 covers 16 residues. CDR3 loop: CASSFRLAGTGDTQYF. Here the CDR3 DNA reads TGTGCCAGCAGTTTCAGACTAGCGGGCACAGGGGATACGCAGTATTTT.

This clonotype was picked up a small number of times. V is TRBV7-9 and J is TRBJ1-4; D ambiguous. V was pared by 5 bases and J by 2 bases, with 12 bases between. CDR1 is SEHNR, CDR2 FQNEAQ, per germline (reference sequence). CDR3 length: 15 residues. Written as DNA, the CDR3 is TGTGCCAGCAGCGCCCGAAGCATGACTAATGAAAAACTGTTTTTT. This encodes CASSARSMTNEKLFF.

This clonotype was counted a few times. The V call is TRBV4-1, the J call TRBJ1-2; D is unclear. The V gene lost 1 base and the J gene lost 3 bases, with 6 bases spanning the gap. CDR1 is MGHRA, CDR2 YSYEKL, per germline. The CDR3 spans 13 residues. The CDR3 sequence: CASSQVMDYGYTF. CDR3 bases: TGCGCCAGCAGCCAAGTGATGGACTATGGCTACACCTTC.

The chain carries TRBV5-1 and TRBJ1-1; D call uncertain. Germline CDR1 SGHRS, CDR2 YFSETQ. The CDR3 consists of 13 residues. V lost 4 bases and J 7 bases, leaving 14 bases between the germline ends. CDR3 sequence reads: CASSRRGRHEAFF. CDR3 nucleotide sequence: TGCGCCAGCAGCCGGCGGGGTCGCCATGAAGCTTTCTTT. Full variable domain (outside the CDR3, taken from reference TRBV5-1 and TRBJ1-1): KAGVTQTPRYLIKTRGQQVTLSCSPISGHRSVSWYQQTPGQGLQFLFEYFSETQRNKGNFPGRFSGRQFSNSRSEMNVSTLELGDSALYLCASSRRGRHEAFFGQGTRLTVV.

This clonotype was observed a few times. V and J are TRBV20-1 and TRBJ1-5; the D is unclear. The V gene lost 1 base and the J gene lost 1 base, with 11 bases spanning the gap. Germline V gene lookup returns CDR1 DFQATT and CDR2 SNEGSKA (reference sequence). The length of the CDR3 is 15 residues. DNA of the CDR3: TGCAGTGCTAGAGCACAGACGCAGAGCAATCAGCCCCAGCATTTT. The encoded protein is CSARAQTQSNQPQHF.

The V gene is TRBV25-1, the J gene TRBJ2-7; 9 bases agree with TRBD1. The trim removed 1 base at V and 0 bases at J, leaving 7 bases unmatched. This CDR3 is 17 amino acids long. In germline, CDR1 is MGHDK, CDR2 SYGVNS. CDR3 DNA sequence: TGTGCCAGCAGTGAATTCTGGGACAGGGAGCGCTCCTACGAGCAGTACTTC. Residues: CASSEFWDRERSYEQYF.

This clonotype has just a few counts. At one end, the junction sequence differs from germline, possibly due to a read error. The rearrangement links TRBV11-3 to TRBJ2-5; weak D call: TRBD1 (6 bases). Germline V lookup: CDR1 SGHNT, CDR2 YENEEA. The CDR3 is 13 amino acids. The CDR3 nucleotides are TGTGCCAGCAGCCTGGGGACACAAGAGACCCGGTACTTC. Translating it yields CASSLGTQETRYF.

This clonotype was counted a few times. The rearrangement joins TRBV12-3 or TRBV12-4 to TRBJ2-1; TRBD2 matches at 7 bases. V trimming: 6 bases; J trimming: 5 bases; junction bases outside the gene matches: 13. This CDR3 has 16 amino acids. In DNA form, the CDR3 reads TGTGCCAGCAGCGCCCCCCCGGGACTAACCCACAATGAGCAGTTCTTC. This gives the protein CASSAPPGLTHNEQFF.

This clonotype was seen a few times. V usage is TRBV4-2 and J usage is TRBJ2-1; 8 bases match TRBD2. The J segment lost 5 bases and the V segment lost 0 bases, leaving 9 bases of the junction unmatched. The CDR3 sequence is 17 residues long. Germline V CDR1 and CDR2: LGHNA, YNFKEQ. For the CDR3, the DNA is TGTGCCAGCAGCCAAGAGTGGGGACTAGGCCGTAACAATGAGCAGTTCTTC. Amino acids: CASSQEWGLGRNNEQFF.

The chain combines TRBV25-1 with TRBJ2-7, with a weak D call TRBD2 (6 bases). Germline V lookup: CDR1 MGHDK, CDR2 SYGVNS. V dropped 2 bases and J dropped 1 base, with 12 bases sitting between them. The CDR3 has 15 residues. The CDR3 coding sequence is TGTGCCAGCAGTGAAGCGGGGAGTCTATCCTACGAGCAGTACTTC. This translates into CASSEAGSLSYEQYF.

This clonotype was seen ten or more times. V usage is TRBV7-2 and J usage is TRBJ1-2; tentatively, D is TRBD1 (5 bases). The CDR3 contains 16 residues. CDR1 is SGHTA, CDR2 FQGNSA, per germline. V shed 1 base and J shed 3 bases, with 15 bases lying between them. The CDR3 is CASSLDGTWYYYGYTF. CDR3 nucleotides: TGTGCCAGCAGCTTAGACGGGACCTGGTATTACTATGGCTACACCTTC.

Comment on this clonotype: A read error may explain this, as a much larger clone is one base away. This sequence joins TRBV12-3 or TRBV12-4 and TRBJ2-1; D uncertain. Trimming shortened V by 2 bases and J by 10 bases, and 3 bases separated the two germline ends. This CDR3 region has 10 residues. CDR3 residues: CASSLFEQFF. CDR3 DNA sequence: TGTGCCAGCAGTTTATTCGAGCAGTTCTTC.

This chain links TRBV11-2 with TRBJ2-3, with D possibly being TRBD1 or TRBD2 (5 bases each). V was clipped by 2 bases and J by 1 base, with 16 bases between them. The CDR3 has 17 amino acids. CDR1 and CDR2 (germline): SGHAT, FQNNGV. CDR3 bases: TGTGCCAGCAGCTTATCCTGGGGCGGGTTAGGCACAGATACGCAGTATTTT. Protein: CASSLSWGGLGTDTQYF.

A few counts support this clonotype. The chain couples TRBV10-3 to TRBJ1-2; no clear D gene. The CDR3 runs 12 residues. The V and J ends lost 6 bases and 7 bases respectively, with 12 bases between them. CDR1 is ENHRY, CDR2 SYGVKD, per germline. The CDR3, as DNA: TGTGCCATCAGCCAGGATTGGGGTGGCTACACCTTC. This encodes CAISQDWGGYTF.

V is TRBV11-2 and J is TRBJ2-7, with 7 bases aligning to TRBD1. The CDR3 sequence is 16 residues long. Unmatched junction bases numbered 16, after V lost 5 bases and J lost 6 bases. Germline CDR1 reads SGHAT; CDR2 reads FQNNGV. CDR3 loop: CASSTHRQGAICEQYF. The CDR3 region has the DNA TGTGCCAGCAGCACCCATCGACAGGGTGCCATCTGCGAGCAGTACTTC. The full variable domain, completed using reference TRBV11-2 and TRBJ2-7, is EAGVAQSPRYKIIEKRQSVAFWCNPISGHATLYWYQQILGQGPKLLIQFQNNGVVDDSQLPKDRFSAERLKGVDSTLKIQPAKLEDSAVYLCASSTHRQGAICEQYFGPGTRLTVT.